This T cell receptor (beta chain) came from a study of blood T cell repertoires in COVID-19. For the study at large: Whether acute or convalescent, the COVID-19 samples came from the United States, Italy and Spain.

Germline V CDR1 and CDR2: KGHSH, LQKENI. The germline V and J ends were trimmed by 1 base and 2 bases, with 10 bases remaining between them. The CDR3 spans 15 residues. Study processing details: Using reference gene primer amplification, nucleated cell counts were estimated. The assay was immunoSEQ multiplex PCR, and TCRdb's table has in-frame clones only and misses some. V, J and clone size derive from that table, while D and trimming were established from the DNA sequence. The table records 270,000 or so clones, around 85% of them present only once. Enrolled during active infection, Seattle patients were then followed longitudinally.

This clonotype originated in a woman aged 30 to 39 with COVID-19, enrolled during active disease. V usage is TRBV18 and J usage is TRBJ2-3; D may be TRBD1 (6 bases). The sequenced sample consisted of peripheral blood. The chain's CDR3 is CASSPRTESTDTQYF. CDR3 DNA: TGTGCCAGCTCACCACGGACAGAGTCCACAGATACGCAGTATTTT.